This entry concerns a single T cell receptor beta chain. The data originate from a study of OX40 agonist ivuxolimab in advanced cancers. Study background: Given to patients was ivuxolimab, an agonistic anti-OX40 (CD134) antibody.

Generated by immunoSEQ multiplex PCR, the TCRdb table keeps only in-frame clones and is missing some. The sample includes about 52,000 clones, around 93% seen only once; the top ten take around 26%. This CDR3 has 12 amino acids. In germline, CDR1 is SGHAT, CDR2 FQNNGV. Trimming took 1 base from V and 8 from J, leaving 5 bases between them. The sequencing used CD4+ or CD8+ T cells sorted from blood, collected in a trial of the OX40 agonist ivuxolimab. J is TRBJ2-2 and V is TRBV11-2; D gene ambiguous. The origin of this receptor is an adult with an advanced solid tumor such as melanoma, head and neck, liver or kidney cancer. In DNA form, the CDR3 reads TGTGCCAGCAGCTTAGGGCAGGGGGAGCTGTTTTTT. Translated, it gives CASSLGQGELFF.